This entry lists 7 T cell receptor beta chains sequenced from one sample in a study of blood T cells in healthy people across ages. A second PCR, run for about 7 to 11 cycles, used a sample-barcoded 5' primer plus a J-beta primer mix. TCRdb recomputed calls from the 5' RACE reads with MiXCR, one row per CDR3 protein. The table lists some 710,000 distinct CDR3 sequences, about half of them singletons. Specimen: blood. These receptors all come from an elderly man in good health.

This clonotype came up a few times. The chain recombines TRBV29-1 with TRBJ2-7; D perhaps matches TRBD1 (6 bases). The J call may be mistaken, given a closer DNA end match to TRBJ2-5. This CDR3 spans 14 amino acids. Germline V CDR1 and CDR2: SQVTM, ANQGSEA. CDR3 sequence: CSVGTGSGMGTQYF. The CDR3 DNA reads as TGCAGCGTTGGAACAGGGAGCGGTATGGGGACCCAGTACTTC.

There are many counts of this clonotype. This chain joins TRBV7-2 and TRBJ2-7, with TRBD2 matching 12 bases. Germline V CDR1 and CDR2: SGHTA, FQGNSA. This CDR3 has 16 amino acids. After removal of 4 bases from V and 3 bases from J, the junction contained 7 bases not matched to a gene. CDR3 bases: TGTGCCAGCAGCTCACCGACTAGCGGGAGAATCTACGAGCAGTACTTC. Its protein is CASSSPTSGRIYEQYF.

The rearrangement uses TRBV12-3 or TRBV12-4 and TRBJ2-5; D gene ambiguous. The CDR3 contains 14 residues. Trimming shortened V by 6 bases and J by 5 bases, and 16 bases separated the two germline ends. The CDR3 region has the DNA TGTGCCAGCAGCCTGACCACGCCGTGGGAGACCCAGTACTTC. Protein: CASSLTTPWETQYF.

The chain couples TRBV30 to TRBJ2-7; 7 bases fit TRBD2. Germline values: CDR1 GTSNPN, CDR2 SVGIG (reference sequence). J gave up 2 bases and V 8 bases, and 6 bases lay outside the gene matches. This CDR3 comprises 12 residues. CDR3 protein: CAGGGVPYEQYF. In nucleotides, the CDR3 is TGTGCCGGGGGGGGGGTCCCCTACGAGCAGTACTTC. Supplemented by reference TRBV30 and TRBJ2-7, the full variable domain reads SQTIHQWPATLVQPVGSPLSLECTVEGTSNPNLYWYRQAAGRGLQLLFYSVGIGQISSEVPQNLSASRPQDRQFILSSKKLLLSDSGFYLCAGGGVPYEQYFGPGTRLTVT.

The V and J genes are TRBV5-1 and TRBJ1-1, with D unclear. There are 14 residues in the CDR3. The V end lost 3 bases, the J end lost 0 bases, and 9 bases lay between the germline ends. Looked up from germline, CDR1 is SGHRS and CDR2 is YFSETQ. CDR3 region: CASSSDTVNTEAFF. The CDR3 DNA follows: TGCGCCAGCAGCTCAGATACGGTGAACACTGAAGCTTTCTTT.

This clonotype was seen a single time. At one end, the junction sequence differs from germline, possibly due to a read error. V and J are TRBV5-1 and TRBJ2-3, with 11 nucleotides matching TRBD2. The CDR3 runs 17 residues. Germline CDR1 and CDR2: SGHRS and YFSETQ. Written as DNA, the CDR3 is TGCGCCAACAGCTCCCGGACTAGCGGGTGGGGTGCGGATACGCAGTATTTT. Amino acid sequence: CANSSRTSGWGADTQYF.

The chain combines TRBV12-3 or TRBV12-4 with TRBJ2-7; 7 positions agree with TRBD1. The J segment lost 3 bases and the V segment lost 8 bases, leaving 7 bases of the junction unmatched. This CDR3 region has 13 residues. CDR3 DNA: TGTGCCAGCGGCCAGACAGGGAGCTACGAGCAGTACTTC. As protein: CASGQTGSYEQYF.